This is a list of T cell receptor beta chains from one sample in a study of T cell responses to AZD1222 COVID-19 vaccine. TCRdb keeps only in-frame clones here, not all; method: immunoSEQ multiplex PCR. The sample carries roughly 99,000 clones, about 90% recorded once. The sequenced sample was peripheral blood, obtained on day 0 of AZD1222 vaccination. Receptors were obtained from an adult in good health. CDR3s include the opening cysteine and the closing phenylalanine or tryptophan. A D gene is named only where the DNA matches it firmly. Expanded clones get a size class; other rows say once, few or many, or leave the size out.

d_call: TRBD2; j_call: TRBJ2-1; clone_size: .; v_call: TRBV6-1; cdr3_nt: TGTGCCAGCAGTGAAGGTAGCGGGGGGGGATACAATGAGCAGTTCTTC; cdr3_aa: CASSEGSGGGYNEQFF
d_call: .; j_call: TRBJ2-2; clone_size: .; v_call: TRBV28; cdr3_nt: TGTGCCAGCAGTTTACGGCGGTCGTTCACCGGGGAGCTGTTTTTT; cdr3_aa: CASSLRRSFTGELFF
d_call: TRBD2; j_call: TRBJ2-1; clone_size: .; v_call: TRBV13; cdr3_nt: TGTGCCAGCATTACTAGCGGGAGAACTAATGAGCAGTTCTTC; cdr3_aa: CASITSGRTNEQFF
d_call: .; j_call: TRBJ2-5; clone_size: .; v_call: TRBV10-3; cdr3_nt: TGTGCCATCAGTGAGTCTGGGGGCGGGGAGACCCAGTACTTC; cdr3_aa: CAISESGGGETQYF
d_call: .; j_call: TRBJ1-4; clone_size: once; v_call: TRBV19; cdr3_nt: TGTGCCAGTAGTATGGGGGCAGGATTGCGAGAAAAACTGTTTTTT; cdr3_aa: CASSMGAGLREKLFF
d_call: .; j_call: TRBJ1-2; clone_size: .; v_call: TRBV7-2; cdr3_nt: TGTGCCAGCAGCCCGAGAACGAGGGAGGTCTACACCTTC; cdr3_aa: CASSPRTREVYTF
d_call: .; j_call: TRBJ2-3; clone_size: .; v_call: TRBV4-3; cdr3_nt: TGCGCCAGCAGCCAAGAAGCGCAGGGTACAGATACGCAGTATTTT; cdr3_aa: CASSQEAQGTDTQYF
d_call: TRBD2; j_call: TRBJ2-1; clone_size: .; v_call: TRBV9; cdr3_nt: TGTGCCAGCAGCGAGGCCGGGACTAGGATCGACAATGAGCAGTTCTTC; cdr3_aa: CASSEAGTRIDNEQFF
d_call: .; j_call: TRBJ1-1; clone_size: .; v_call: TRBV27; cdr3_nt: TGTGCCAGCAGTTTATGGGACCGGGGCACTGAAGCTTTCTTT; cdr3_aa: CASSLWDRGTEAFF
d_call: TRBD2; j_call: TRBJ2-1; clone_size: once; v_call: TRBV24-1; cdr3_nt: TGTGCCACCAGTGATATAAGTGCTAGCGGATCCTACAATGAGCAGTTCTTC; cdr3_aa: CATSDISASGSYNEQFF